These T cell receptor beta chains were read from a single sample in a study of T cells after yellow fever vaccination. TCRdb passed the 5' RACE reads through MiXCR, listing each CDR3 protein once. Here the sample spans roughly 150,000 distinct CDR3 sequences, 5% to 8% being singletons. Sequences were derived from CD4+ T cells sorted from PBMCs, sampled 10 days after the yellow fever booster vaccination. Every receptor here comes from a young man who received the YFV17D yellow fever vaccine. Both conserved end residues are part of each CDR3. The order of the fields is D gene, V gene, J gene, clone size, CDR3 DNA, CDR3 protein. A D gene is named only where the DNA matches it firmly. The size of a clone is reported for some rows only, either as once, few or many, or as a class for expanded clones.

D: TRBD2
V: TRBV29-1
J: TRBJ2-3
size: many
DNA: TGCAGCGTTCTGACTAGCGGGGTTGAGTATTTT
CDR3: CSVLTSGVEYF

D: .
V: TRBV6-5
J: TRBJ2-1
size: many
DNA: TGTGCCAGCAGGGCTCTTCCACAGGTCAATGAGCAGTTCTTC
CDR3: CASRALPQVNEQFF

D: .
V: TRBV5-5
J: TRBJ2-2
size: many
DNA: TGTGCCAGCAGCTTTAATATCGCGAACACCGGGGAGCTGTTTTTT
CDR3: CASSFNIANTGELFF

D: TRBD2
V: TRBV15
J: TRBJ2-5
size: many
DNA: TGTGCCACCAATCTGGCTAGCGGGAGCCAAGAGACCCAGTACTTC
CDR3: CATNLASGSQETQYF

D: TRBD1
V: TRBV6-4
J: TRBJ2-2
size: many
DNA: TGTGCCAGCAGTGATCCGGGACAGGGTGCCGGGGAGCTGTTTTTT
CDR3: CASSDPGQGAGELFF

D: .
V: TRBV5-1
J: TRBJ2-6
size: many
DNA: TGCGCCAGCAGCTTTGCCCAGGGGCGAGGGGCCAACGTCCTGACTTTC
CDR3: CASSFAQGRGANVLTF

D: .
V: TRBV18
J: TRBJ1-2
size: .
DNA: TGTGCCAGCTCACCAAGTACGACAGAATACTATGGCTACACCTTC
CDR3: CASSPSTTEYYGYTF

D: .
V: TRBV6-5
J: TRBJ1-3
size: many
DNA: TGTGCCAGCAGTTACTCGGGTGGCCGAAACACCATATATTTT
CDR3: CASSYSGGRNTIYF

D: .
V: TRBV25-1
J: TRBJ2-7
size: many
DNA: TGTGCCAGCAGAGGTTCGGGTAGTGTCTCCTACGAGCAGTACTTC
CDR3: CASRGSGSVSYEQYF

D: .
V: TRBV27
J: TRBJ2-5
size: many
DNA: TGTGCCAGCAGTGAAAGTCCCGGCGGGTACCAAGAGACCCAGTACTTC
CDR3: CASSESPGGYQETQYF

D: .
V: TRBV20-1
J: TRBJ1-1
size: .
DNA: TGCAGTGCTAGCTTACGAGGCGAGACTGAAGCTTTCTTT
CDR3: CSASLRGETEAFF

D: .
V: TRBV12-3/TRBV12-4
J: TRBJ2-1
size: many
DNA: TGTGCCAGCAGCCCGGACCAAATCTACAATGAGCAGTTCTTC
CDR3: CASSPDQIYNEQFF

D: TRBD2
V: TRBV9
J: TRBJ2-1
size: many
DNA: TGTGCCAGCAGCTCCGCCGGGACTAACCCCGTGGAGCAGTTCTTC
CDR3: CASSSAGTNPVEQFF

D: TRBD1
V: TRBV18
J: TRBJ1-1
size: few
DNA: TGTGCCAGCTCACCACAAAAGGGGGCTATCACTGAAGCTTTCTTT
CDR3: CASSPQKGAITEAFF

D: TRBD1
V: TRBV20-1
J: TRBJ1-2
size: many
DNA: TGCAGCCCCGGGGGGACAGGGGGCGATGGCTACACCTTC
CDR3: CSPGGTGGDGYTF

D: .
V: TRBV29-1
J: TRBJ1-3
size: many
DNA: TGCAGCGTCACGGAGGGATTCGGTGGAAACACCATATATTTT
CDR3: CSVTEGFGGNTIYF

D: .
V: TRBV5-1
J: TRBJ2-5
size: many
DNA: TGCGCCAGCAGCTTGGGCCAGCTCCAAGAGACCCAGTACTTC
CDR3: CASSLGQLQETQYF

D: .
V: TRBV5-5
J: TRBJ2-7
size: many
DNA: TGTGCCAGCAGCGTTGGCCCTAGCGTTAGTTCCTACGAGCAGTACTTC
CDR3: CASSVGPSVSSYEQYF

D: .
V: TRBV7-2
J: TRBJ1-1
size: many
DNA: TGTGCCAGCAGCTTCGATCAGAACACTGAAGCTTTCTTT
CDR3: CASSFDQNTEAFF

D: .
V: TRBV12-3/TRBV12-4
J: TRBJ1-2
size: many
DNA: TGTGCCAGCAGTTTAGGCGCAGGGGATGGCTACACCTTC
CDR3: CASSLGAGDGYTF

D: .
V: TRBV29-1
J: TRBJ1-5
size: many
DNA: TGCAGCGTTGGGTTTACGGATCAGCCCCAGCATTTT
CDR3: CSVGFTDQPQHF

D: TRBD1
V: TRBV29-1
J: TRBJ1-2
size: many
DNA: TGCAGCGCCGGGACAGGGCCTGGCTACACCTTC
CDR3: CSAGTGPGYTF

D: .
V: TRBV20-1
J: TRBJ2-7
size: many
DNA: TGCAGTGCTCCCTCCGGGGCAGGGCCCTACGAGCAGTACTTC
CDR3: CSAPSGAGPYEQYF

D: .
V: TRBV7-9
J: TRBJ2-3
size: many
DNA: TGTGCCAGCAGCTTAGTGGCAGGGGGCACAGATACGCAGTATTTT
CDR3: CASSLVAGGTDTQYF

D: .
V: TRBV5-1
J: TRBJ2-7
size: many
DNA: TGCGCCAGCAGCTCCGGGCCCGCTTCCTACGAGCAGTACTTC
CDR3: CASSSGPASYEQYF

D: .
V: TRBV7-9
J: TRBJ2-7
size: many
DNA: TGTGCCAGCAGTCAAACCGGGACAATCTCCTACGAGCAGTACTTC
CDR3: CASSQTGTISYEQYF

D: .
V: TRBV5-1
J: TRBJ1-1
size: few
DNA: TGCGCCAGCAGCTTGGCCGGCGGGGGACGGATGAACACTGAAGCTTTCTTT
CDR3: CASSLAGGGRMNTEAFF

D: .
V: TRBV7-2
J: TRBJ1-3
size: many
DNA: TGTGCCAGCAGCTTTAGCATCACCGGAAGGAACACCATATATTTT
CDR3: CASSFSITGRNTIYF

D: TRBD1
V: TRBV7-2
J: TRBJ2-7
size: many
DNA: TGTGCCAGCAGCTTATCCAGGGGGCAAAACGAGCAGTACTTC
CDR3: CASSLSRGQNEQYF

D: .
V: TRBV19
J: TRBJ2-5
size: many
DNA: TGTGCCAGTAGTATCGGACTCATGGTCCAAGAGACCCAGTACTTC
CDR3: CASSIGLMVQETQYF

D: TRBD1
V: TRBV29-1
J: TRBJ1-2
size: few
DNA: TGCAGCGTCCTAAGACAGGGAGGTGGCTACACCTTC
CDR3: CSVLRQGGGYTF

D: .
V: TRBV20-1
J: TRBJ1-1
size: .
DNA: TGCAGTGCCCCCGCCCGTGGGCAGGGAGGAACTGAAGCTTTCTTT
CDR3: CSAPARGQGGTEAFF

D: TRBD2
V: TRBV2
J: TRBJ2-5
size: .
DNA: TGTGCCAGCACGAGCGGGAGGCCCCCAGAGACCCAGTACTTC
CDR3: CASTSGRPPETQYF

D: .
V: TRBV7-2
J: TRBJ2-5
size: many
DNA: TGTGCCAGCAGCTTAGTTGAGGGAGTAGAGACCCAGTACTTC
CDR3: CASSLVEGVETQYF

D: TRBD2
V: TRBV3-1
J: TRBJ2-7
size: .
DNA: TGTGCCAGCAGCCAACCGACTAGCGGGAAACGGGAACAGTACTTC
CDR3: CASSQPTSGKREQYF

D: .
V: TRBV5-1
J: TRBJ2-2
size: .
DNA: TGCGCCAGCAGACAAGACTGGGGCGGTGTGAACACCGGGGAGCTGTTTTTT
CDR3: CASRQDWGGVNTGELFF

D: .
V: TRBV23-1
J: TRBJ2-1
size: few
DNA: TGCGCCCGCCCAGGTGGGGGTCACAGGGAAGACAATGAGCAGTTCTTC
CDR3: CARPGGGHREDNEQFF

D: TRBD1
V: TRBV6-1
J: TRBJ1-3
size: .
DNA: TGTGCCAGCTCGACAGGGGATTACTCTGGAAACACCATATATTTT
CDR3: CASSTGDYSGNTIYF

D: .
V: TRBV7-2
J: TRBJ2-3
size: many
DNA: TGTGCCAGCAGCTTAGCAGCCGGGACTGTGAGCACAGATACGCAGTATTTT
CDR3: CASSLAAGTVSTDTQYF

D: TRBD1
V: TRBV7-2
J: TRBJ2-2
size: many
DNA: TGTGCCAGCAGCTTAAGTTCAGGGGGCTGGACCGGGGAGCTGTTTTTT
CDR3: CASSLSSGGWTGELFF

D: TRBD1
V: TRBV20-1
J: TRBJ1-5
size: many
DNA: TGCAGTGCTAGAACCACGACAGGGCGCAATCAGCCCCAGCATTTT
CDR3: CSARTTTGRNQPQHF

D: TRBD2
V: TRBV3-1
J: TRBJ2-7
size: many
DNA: TGTGCCAGCAGCCAAGGACTAGCGGGGTCCTACTACGAGCAGTACTTC
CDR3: CASSQGLAGSYYEQYF

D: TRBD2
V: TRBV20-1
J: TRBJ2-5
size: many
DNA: TGCAGTGCTAGAGTAAAAGGGAAGCGGGAGGGGAACCAAGAGACCCAGTACTTC
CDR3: CSARVKGKREGNQETQYF

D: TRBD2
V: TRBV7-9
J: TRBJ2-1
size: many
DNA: TGTGCCATAGGAGCGGGAGGCACCTACAATGAGCAGTTCTTC
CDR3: CAIGAGGTYNEQFF

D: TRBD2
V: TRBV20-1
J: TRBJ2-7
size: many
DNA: TGCAGTGCTAGAACGGCGCTAGCGGGGGGGAATTACGAGCAGTACTTC
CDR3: CSARTALAGGNYEQYF

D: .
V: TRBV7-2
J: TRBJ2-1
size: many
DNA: TGTGCCAGCAGCTTAGTCTCTACCTACTCCTACAATGAGCAGTTCTTC
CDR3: CASSLVSTYSYNEQFF

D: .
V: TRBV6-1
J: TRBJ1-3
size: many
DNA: TGTGCCAGCAGTCTCCTGAGCTCTGGAAACACCATATATTTT
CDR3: CASSLLSSGNTIYF

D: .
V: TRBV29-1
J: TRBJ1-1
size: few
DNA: TGCAGCGTTTTGCGGGTCACTGAAGCTTTCTTT
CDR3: CSVLRVTEAFF